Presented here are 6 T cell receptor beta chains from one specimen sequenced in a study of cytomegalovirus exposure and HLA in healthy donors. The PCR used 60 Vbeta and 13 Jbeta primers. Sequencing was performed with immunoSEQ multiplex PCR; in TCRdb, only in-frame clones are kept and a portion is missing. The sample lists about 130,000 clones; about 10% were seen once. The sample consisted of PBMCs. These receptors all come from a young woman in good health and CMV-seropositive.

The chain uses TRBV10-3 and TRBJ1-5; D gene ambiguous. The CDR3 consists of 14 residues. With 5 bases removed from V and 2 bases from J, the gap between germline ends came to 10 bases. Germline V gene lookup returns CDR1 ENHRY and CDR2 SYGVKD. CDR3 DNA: TGTGCCATCAGTTATAGGGAGGGCAATCAGCCCCAGCATTTT. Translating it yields CAISYREGNQPQHF.

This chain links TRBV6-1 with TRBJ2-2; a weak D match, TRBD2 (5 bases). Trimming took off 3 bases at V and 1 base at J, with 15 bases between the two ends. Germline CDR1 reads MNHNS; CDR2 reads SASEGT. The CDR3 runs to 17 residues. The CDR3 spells CASSDPFGLENTGELFF. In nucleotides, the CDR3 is TGTGCCAGCAGTGATCCATTTGGACTCGAGAACACCGGGGAGCTGTTTTTT.

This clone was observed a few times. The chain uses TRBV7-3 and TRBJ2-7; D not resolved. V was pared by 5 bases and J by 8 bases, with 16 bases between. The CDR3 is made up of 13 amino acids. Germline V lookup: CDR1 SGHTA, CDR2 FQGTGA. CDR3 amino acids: CASSLFAPYKQYF. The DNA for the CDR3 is TGTGCCAGCAGCCTATTCGCGCCTTATAAGCAGTACTTC.

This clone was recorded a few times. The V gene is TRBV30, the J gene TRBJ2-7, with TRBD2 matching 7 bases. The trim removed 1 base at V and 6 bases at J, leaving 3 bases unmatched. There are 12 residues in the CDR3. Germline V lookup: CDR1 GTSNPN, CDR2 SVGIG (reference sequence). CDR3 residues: CAWSAGGFEQYF. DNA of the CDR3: TGTGCCTGGAGTGCGGGAGGATTCGAGCAGTACTTC.

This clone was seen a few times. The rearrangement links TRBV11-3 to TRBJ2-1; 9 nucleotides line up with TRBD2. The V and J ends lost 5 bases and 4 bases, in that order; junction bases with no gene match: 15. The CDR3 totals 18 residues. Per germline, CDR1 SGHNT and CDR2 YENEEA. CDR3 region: CASSPGTLSGRPYNEQFF. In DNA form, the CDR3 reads TGTGCCAGCAGCCCAGGGACCCTTAGCGGGAGACCGTACAATGAGCAGTTCTTC.

CDR3 sequence reads: CASSDGGGKPQHF. CDR3 in DNA: TGTGCCAGCAGTGATGGGGGCGGAAAGCCCCAGCATTTT. The gene calls are TRBV2 and TRBJ1-5; D is perhaps TRBD1 (6 bases). Germline V lookup: CDR1 SNHLY, CDR2 FYNNEI. V lost 3 bases and J lost 8, with 11 bases in between. This CDR3 is built from 13 residues.